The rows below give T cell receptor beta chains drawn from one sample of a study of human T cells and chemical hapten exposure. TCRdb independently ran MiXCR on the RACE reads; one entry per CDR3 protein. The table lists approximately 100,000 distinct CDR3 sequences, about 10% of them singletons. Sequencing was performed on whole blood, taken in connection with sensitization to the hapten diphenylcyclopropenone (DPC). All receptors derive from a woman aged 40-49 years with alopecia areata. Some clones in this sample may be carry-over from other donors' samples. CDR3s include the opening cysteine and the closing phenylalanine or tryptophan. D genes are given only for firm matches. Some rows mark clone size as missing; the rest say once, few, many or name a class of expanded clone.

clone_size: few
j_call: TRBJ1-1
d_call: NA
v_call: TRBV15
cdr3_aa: CATSREKGIPTEAFF
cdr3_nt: TGTGCCACCAGCAGAGAAAAGGGGATTCCCACTGAAGCTTTCTTT

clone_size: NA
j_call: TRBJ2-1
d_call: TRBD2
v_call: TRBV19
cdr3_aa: CASSMLAGGYTYNEQFF
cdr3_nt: TGTGCCAGTAGTATGTTAGCGGGGGGGTACACCTACAATGAGCAGTTCTTC

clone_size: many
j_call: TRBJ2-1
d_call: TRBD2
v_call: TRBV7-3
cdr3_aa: CASSSPHSGGAVDEQFF
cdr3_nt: TGTGCCAGCAGCTCCCCACATAGCGGGGGGGCCGTAGATGAGCAGTTCTTC

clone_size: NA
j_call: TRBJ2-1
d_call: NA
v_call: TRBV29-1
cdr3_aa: CSVLQTANEQFF
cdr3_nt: TGCAGCGTCCTCCAGACAGCCAATGAGCAGTTCTTC

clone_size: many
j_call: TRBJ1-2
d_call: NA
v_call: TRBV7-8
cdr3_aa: CASSLTGIDGYTF
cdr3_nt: TGTGCCAGCAGCCTCACAGGGATTGATGGCTACACCTTC

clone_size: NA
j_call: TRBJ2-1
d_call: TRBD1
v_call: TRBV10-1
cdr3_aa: CASSESDRGPTYNEQFF
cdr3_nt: TGCGCCAGCAGTGAGTCTGACAGGGGTCCTACCTACAATGAGCAGTTCTTC

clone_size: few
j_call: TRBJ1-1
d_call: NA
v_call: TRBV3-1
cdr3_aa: CASSLSGNTEAFF
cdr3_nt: TGTGCCAGCAGCCTGAGCGGGAACACTGAAGCTTTCTTT

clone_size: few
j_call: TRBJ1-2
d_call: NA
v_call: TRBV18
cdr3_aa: CASSPTQTDNYGYTF
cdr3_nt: TGTGCCAGCTCACCAACGCAGACCGATAACTATGGCTACACCTTC

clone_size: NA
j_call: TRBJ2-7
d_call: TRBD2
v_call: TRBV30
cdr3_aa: CAGDPSGSSYEQYF
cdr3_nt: TGTGCCGGTGATCCTAGCGGGAGCTCCTACGAGCAGTACTTC

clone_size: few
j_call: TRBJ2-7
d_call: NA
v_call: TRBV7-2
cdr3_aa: CASSVSSYEQYF
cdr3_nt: TGTGCCAGCAGCGTGAGCTCCTACGAGCAGTACTTC

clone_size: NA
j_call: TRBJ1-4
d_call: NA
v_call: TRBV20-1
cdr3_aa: CSARVPGTTNEKLFF
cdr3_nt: TGCAGTGCTAGAGTGCCGGGAACAACTAATGAAAAACTGTTTTTT

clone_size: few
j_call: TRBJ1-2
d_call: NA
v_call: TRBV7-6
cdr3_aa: CASSPQQGANYGYTF
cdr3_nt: TGTGCCAGCAGCCCTCAACAGGGCGCTAACTATGGCTACACCTTC

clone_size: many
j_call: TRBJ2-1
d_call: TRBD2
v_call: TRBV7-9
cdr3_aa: CASSFAAGGTYNEQFF
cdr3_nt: TGTGCCAGCAGCTTCGCAGCGGGAGGAACCTACAATGAGCAGTTCTTC

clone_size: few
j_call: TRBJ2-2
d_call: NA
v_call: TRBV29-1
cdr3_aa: CSVGVSSNTGELFF
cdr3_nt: TGCAGCGTTGGGGTCTCCTCGAACACCGGGGAGCTGTTTTTT

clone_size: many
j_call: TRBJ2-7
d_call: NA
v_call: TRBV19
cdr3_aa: CASSIRLLDSYEQYF
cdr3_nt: TGTGCCAGTAGTATCCGGCTACTGGACTCCTACGAGCAGTACTTC

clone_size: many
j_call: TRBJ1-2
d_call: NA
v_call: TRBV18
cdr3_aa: CASSPQGEDGYTF
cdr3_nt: TGTGCCAGCTCACCACAGGGGGAAGATGGCTACACCTTC

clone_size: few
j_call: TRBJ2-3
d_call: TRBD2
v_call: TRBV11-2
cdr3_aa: CASSSQTSGSTDTQYF
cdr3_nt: TGTGCCAGCAGCTCCCAGACTAGCGGGAGCACAGATACGCAGTATTTT

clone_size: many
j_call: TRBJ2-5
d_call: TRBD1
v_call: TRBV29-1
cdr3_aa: CSVDRVQETQYF
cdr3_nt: TGCAGCGTAGACAGGGTGCAAGAGACCCAGTACTTC

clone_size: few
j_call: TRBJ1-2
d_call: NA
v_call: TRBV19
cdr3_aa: CASSPKGLPGTNYGYTF
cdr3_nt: TGTGCCAGTAGCCCGAAAGGACTCCCGGGAACTAACTATGGCTACACCTTC

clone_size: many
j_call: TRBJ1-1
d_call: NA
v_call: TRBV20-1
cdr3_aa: CSARDSARGNTEAFF
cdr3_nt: TGCAGTGCTAGAGATTCGGCCAGGGGGAACACTGAAGCTTTCTTT